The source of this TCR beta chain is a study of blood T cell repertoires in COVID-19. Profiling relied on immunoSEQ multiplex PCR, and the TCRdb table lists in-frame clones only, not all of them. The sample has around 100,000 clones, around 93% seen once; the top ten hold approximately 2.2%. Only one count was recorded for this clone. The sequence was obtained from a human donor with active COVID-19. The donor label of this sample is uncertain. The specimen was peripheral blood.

The CDR3 sequence is CASTAGTASTDTQYF. The CDR3, as DNA: TGTGCCAGCACGGCCGGGACAGCAAGCACAGATACGCAGTATTTT. This rearrangement joins TRBV27 to TRBJ2-3; 7 positions agree with TRBD1. The length of the CDR3 is 15 residues. V lost 7 bases and J lost 0; bases outside the gene matches: 7. Germline CDR1 is MNHEY and CDR2 is SMNVEV (reference sequence).